This TCR beta chain was obtained from a study of blood T cells in healthy people across ages. Whole-study results and caveats: Across samples, TCR beta diversity tracked strongly with naive T cell percentage.

This clonotype was detected ten times or more. Antigen: not known. Per sample, no less than 5.5 micrograms of total RNA were extracted. Then a second PCR, running roughly 7 to 11 cycles, was carried out with a sample-barcoded 5' primer and a J-beta primer mix. Through a template-switch adaptor with 12 random nucleotides, each cDNA molecule received a tag. From the 5' RACE reads, TCRdb called clonotypes with MiXCR, one entry per CDR3 protein. Counted here are about 1.4 million distinct CDR3 sequences, roughly 60% occurring once; the ten biggest clones make up approximately 7%. The CDR3 consists of 16 residues. Germline V CDR1 and CDR2: LGHNA, YSLEER. Trimming at V came to 1 base and at J to 4 bases, leaving 8 bases not matched to a gene.

The V and J genes are TRBV4-3 and TRBJ2-7, with 9 bases lining up with TRBD1. The clonotype comes from a young man in good health. Sequencing was performed on blood. The CDR3 loop is CASSQVLGTGSYEQYF. In nucleotides, the CDR3 is TGCGCCAGCAGCCAAGTTCTTGGGACAGGGTCATACGAGCAGTACTTC.